This T cell receptor (beta chain) was retrieved from a study of technical replicates of blood from a handful of donors. This CDR3 has 16 residues. Germline-derived CDR1 and CDR2 are MDHEN and SYDVKM. Trimming at V came to 7 bases and at J to 2 bases, leaving 12 bases not matched to a gene. Libraries were prepared by immunoSEQ multiplex PCR; TCRdb keeps only in-frame clonotypes and omits some of them. The table lists 35,000 to 50,000 clones, 96% of them singletons, with roughly 0.35% in the top ten. The chain uses TRBV28 and TRBJ1-2; TRBD1 matches 8 bases. The receptor's source is a human donor in good health. Material for sequencing was T cells isolated from PBMCs. The CDR3 sequence: CASNTGGVPQNYGYTF. CDR3 bases: TGTGCCAGCAACACAGGGGGAGTCCCCCAAAACTATGGCTACACCTTC.